These T cell receptor beta chains were read from a single sample in a study of cytomegalovirus exposure and HLA in healthy donors. Clones were read by immunoSEQ multiplex PCR, and TCRdb kept only the in-frame ones, dropping some. The data hold around 190,000 clones, with roughly four fifths observed a single time. Source material: PBMCs. Receptors were obtained from a woman between 45 and 65 years old in good health and CMV-seronegative. The CDR3 runs from the conserved cysteine through the conserved F or W. D genes are given only for firm matches. Expanded clones get a size class; other rows say once, few or many, or leave the size out.

CDR3aa	CDR3nt	d_gene	j_gene	v_gene	abundance
CATSKRLAYNEQFF	TGTGCCACCAGCAAGAGACTAGCTTACAATGAGCAGTTCTTC	TRBD2	TRBJ2-1	TRBV15	NA
CASIPGLATDTQYF	TGTGCCAGCATCCCGGGACTAGCTACAGATACGCAGTATTTT	TRBD2	TRBJ2-3	TRBV28	NA
CSGRQGETEAFF	TGCAGCGGACGTCAGGGGGAGACTGAAGCTTTCTTT	TRBD1	TRBJ1-1	TRBV29-1	few
CASQNRGTSSETQYF	TGCGCCAGTCAAAACCGCGGGACTAGTTCCGAGACCCAGTACTTC	TRBD2	TRBJ2-5	TRBV5-1	few
CASSFTQPYGYTF	TGCGCCAGCAGCTTCACTCAACCTTATGGCTACACCTTC	NA	TRBJ1-2	TRBV5-1	NA
CASSYAGNTEAFF	TGTGCCAGCAGTTACGCGGGGAACACTGAAGCTTTCTTT	NA	TRBJ1-1	TRBV6-5	NA
CATWTGVGEKLFF	TGTGCCACTTGGACAGGGGTAGGAGAAAAACTGTTTTTT	TRBD1	TRBJ1-4	TRBV30	NA
CSAKSFAEAFF	TGCAGTGCCAAGAGTTTCGCTGAAGCTTTCTTT	NA	TRBJ1-1	TRBV20-1	NA
CASSRGSATEAFF	TGTGCCAGCAGCCGCGGATCAGCTACTGAAGCTTTCTTT	NA	TRBJ1-1	TRBV7-9	NA
CASSHGGREDEQYF	TGTGCCAGCAGCCATGGGGGGAGGGAGGACGAGCAGTACTTC	TRBD2	TRBJ2-7	TRBV14	few
CASSQVGVPEAFF	TGTGCCAGCTCACAAGTGGGAGTGCCTGAAGCTTTCTTT	NA	TRBJ1-1	TRBV18	NA
CASSERLAGYTDTQYF	TGTGCCAGCAGCGAACGACTAGCGGGGTACACAGATACGCAGTATTTT	TRBD2	TRBJ2-3	TRBV5-4	NA
CASSHPTATLQHGRNYGYTF	TGCGCCAGCAGCCATCCTACCGCTACCCTACAGCACGGAAGAAACTATGGCTACACCTTC	NA	TRBJ1-2	TRBV4-1	NA
CASSIAGTGRYGYTF	TGTGCCAGCAGTATCGCCGGGACAGGAAGGTATGGCTACACCTTC	TRBD1	TRBJ1-2	TRBV27	NA
CASSETSTTRSQYF	TGTGCCAGCAGTGAAACCTCCACGACTAGATCGCAGTATTTT	NA	TRBJ2-3	TRBV6-1	NA
CASSLSPGLAADTQYF	TGTGCCAGCAGTTTATCGCCAGGACTAGCTGCAGATACGCAGTATTTT	TRBD2	TRBJ2-3	TRBV27	once
CASSVDSGANHGELFF	TGTGCCAGCAGCGTAGATTCCGGTGCGAACCACGGGGAGCTGTTTTTT	NA	TRBJ2-2	TRBV9	NA
CASSLPRAEQYF	TGTGCCAGCAGCCTCCCGAGGGCCGAGCAGTACTTC	NA	TRBJ2-7	TRBV11-2	NA